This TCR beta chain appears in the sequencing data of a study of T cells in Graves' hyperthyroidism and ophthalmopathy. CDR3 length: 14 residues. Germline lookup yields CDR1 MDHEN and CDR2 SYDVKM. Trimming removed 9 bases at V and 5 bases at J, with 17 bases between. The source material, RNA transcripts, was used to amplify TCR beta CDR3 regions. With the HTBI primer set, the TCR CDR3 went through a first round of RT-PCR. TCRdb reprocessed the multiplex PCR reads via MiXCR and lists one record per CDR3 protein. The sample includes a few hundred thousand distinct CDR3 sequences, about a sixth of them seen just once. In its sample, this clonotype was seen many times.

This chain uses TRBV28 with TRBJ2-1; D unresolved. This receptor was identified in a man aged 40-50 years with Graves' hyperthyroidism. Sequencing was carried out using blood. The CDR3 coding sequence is TGTGCCAGTATCTCACTGAGAATCCACAATGAGCAGTTCTTC. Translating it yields CASISLRIHNEQFF. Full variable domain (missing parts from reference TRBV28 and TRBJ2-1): DVKVTQSSRYLVKRTGEKVFLECVQDMDHENMFWYRQDPGLGLRLIYFSYDVKMKEKGDIPEGYSVSREKKERFSLILESASTNQTSMYLCASISLRIHNEQFFGPGTRLTVL.